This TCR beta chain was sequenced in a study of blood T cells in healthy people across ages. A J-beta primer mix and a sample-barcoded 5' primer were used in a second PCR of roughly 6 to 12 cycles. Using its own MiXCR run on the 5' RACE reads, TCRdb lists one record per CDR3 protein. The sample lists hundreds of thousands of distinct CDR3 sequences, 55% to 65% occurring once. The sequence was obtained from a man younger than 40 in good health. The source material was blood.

This CDR3 is CSVEEAQNTGELFF. For the CDR3, the DNA is TGCAGCGTTGAAGAAGCACAGAACACCGGGGAGCTGTTTTTT. The V and J genes are TRBV29-1 and TRBJ2-2, with D hard to call. Trimming removed 0 bases at V and 1 base at J, with 6 bases between. The CDR3 runs 14 residues. The germline V gene has CDR1 SQVTM and CDR2 ANQGSEA.